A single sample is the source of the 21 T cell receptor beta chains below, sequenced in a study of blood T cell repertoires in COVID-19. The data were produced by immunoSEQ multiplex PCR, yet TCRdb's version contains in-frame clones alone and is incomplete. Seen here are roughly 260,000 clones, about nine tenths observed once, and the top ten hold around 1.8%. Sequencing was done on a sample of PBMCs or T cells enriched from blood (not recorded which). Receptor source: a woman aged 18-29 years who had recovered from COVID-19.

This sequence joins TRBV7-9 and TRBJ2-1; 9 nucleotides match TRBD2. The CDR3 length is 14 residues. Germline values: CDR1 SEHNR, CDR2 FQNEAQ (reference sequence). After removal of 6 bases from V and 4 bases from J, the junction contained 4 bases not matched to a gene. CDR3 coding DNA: TGTGCCAGCAGGCAGCGGGGGGATTACAATGAGCAGTTCTTC. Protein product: CASRQRGDYNEQFF.

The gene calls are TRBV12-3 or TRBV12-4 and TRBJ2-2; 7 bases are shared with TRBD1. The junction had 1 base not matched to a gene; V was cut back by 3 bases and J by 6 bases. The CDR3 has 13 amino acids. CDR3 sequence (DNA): TGTGCCAGCAGTTTGAGGGGGCCCGGGGAGCTGTTTTTT. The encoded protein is CASSLRGPGELFF.

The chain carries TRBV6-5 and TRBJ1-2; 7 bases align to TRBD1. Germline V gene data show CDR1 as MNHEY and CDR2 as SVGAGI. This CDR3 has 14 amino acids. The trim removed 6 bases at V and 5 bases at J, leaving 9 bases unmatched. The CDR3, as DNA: TGTGCCAGCAGCCCGGGACAGAGAACGTATGGCTACACCTTC. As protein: CASSPGQRTYGYTF.

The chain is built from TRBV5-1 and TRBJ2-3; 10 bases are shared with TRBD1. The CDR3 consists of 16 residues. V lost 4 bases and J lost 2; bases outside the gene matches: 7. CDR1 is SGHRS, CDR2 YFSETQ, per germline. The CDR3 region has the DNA TGCGCCAGCAGCCCGACAGGGGGCACCCTCACAGATACGCAGTATTTT. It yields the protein CASSPTGGTLTDTQYF.

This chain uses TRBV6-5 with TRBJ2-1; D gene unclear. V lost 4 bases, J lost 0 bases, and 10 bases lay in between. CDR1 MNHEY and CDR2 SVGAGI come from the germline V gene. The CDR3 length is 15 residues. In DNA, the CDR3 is TGTGCCAGCAGTTTGTTGTACAGCTCCTACAATGAGCAGTTCTTC. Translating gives CASSLLYSSYNEQFF.

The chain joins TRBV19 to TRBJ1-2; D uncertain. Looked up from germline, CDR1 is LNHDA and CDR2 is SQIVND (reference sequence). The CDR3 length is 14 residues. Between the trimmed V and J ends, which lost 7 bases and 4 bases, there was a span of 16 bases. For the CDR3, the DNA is TGTGCCAGTACCCCTACACCTACTAGCTATGGCTACACCTTC. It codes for CASTPTPTSYGYTF.

Here the CDR3 reads CASSLGTGAEAFF. As DNA, the CDR3 is TGTGCCAGCAGCTTAGGGACAGGGGCTGAAGCTTTCTTT. The chain employs TRBV5-4 and TRBJ1-1; TRBD1 aligns across 10 bases. Trimming removed 2 bases from V and 6 bases from J; junction bases left unmatched: 1. Germline assignment: CDR1 SGHNT and CDR2 YYREEE (reference sequence). There are 13 residues in the CDR3.

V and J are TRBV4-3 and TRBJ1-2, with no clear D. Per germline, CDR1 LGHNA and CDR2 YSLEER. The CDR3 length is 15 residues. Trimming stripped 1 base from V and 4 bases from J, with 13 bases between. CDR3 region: CASSQGRGGSYGYTF. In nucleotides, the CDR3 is TGCGCCAGCAGCCAAGGTCGGGGAGGCTCCTATGGCTACACCTTC.

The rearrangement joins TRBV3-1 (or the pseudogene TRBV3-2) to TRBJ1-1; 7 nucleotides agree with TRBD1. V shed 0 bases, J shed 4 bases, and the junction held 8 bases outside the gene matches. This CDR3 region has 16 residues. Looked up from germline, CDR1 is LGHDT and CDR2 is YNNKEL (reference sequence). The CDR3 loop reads CASSQEGRQGGTEAFF. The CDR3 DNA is TGTGCCAGCAGCCAAGAGGGTAGACAGGGAGGCACTGAAGCTTTCTTT.

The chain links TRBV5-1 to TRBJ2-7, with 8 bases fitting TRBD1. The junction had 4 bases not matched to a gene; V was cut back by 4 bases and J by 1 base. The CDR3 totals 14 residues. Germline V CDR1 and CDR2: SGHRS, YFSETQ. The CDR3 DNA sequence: TGCGCCAGCAGCCCCGGGACAGGATCCTACGAGCAGTACTTC. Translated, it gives CASSPGTGSYEQYF.

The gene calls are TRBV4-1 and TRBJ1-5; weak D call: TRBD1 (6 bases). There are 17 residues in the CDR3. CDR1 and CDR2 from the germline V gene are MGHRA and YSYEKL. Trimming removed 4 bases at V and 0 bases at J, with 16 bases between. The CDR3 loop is CASSPQGIPYSNQPQHF. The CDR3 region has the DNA TGCGCCAGCAGCCCACAGGGAATCCCTTATAGCAATCAGCCCCAGCATTTT.

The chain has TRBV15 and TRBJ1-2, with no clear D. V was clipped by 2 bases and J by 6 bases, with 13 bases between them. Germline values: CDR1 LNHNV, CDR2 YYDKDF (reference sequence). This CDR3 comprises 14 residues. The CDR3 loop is CATSRPDGLNGYTF. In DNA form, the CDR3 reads TGTGCCACCAGCAGACCAGACGGACTGAATGGCTACACCTTC.

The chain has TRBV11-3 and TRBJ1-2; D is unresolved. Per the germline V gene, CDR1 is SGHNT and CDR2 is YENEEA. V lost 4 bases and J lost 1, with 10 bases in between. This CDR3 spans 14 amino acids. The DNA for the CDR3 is TGTGCCAGCAGCTACGCCGGGAGTAACTATGGCTACACCTTC. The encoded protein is CASSYAGSNYGYTF. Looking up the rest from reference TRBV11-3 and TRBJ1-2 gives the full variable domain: EAGVVQSPRYKIIEKKQPVAFWCNPISGHNTLYWYLQNLGQGPELLIRYENEEAVDDSQLPKDRFSAERLKGVDSTLKIQPAELGDSAVYLCASSYAGSNYGYTFGSGTRLTVV.

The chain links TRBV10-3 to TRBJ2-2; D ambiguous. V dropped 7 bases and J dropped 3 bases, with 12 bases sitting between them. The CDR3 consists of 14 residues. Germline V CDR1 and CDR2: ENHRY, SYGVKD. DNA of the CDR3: TGTGCCATCAAGCAGAAGCAGGACACCGGGGAGCTGTTTTTT. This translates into CAIKQKQDTGELFF.

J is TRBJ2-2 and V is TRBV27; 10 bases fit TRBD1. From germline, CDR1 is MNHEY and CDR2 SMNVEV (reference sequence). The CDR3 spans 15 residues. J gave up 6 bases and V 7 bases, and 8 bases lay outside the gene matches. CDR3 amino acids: CASTRDRGHPGELFF. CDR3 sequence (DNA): TGTGCCAGCACCCGGGACAGGGGACATCCCGGGGAGCTGTTTTTT.

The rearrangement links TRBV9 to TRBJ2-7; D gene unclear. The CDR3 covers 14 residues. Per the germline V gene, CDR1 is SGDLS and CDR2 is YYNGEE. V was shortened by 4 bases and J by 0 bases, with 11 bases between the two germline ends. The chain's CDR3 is CASSPRLSSYEQYF. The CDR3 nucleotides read TGTGCCAGCAGCCCTCGCCTTAGCTCCTACGAGCAGTACTTC.

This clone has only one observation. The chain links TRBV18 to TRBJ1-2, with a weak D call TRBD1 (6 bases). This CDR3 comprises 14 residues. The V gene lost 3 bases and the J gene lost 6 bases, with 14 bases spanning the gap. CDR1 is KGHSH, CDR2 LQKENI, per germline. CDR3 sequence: CASSPNRANHGYTF. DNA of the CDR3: TGTGCCAGCTCACCGAACAGGGCGAACCATGGCTACACCTTC.

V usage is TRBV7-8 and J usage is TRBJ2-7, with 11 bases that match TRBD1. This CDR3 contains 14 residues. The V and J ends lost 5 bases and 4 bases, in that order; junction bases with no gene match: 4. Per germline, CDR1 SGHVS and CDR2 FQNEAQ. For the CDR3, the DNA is TGTGCCAGCAGCATCGGACAGGGGGCTTACGAGCAGTACTTC. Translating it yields CASSIGQGAYEQYF. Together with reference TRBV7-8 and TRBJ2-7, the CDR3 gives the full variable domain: GAGVSQSPRYKVAKRGQDVALRCDPISGHVSLFWYQQALGQGPEFLTYFQNEAQLDKSGLPSDRFFAERPEGSVSTLKIQRTQQEDSAVYLCASSIGQGAYEQYFGPGTRLTVT.

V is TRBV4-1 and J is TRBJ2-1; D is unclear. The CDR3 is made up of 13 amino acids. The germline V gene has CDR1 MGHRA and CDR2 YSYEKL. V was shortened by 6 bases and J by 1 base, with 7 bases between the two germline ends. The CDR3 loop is CASRSYSYNEQFF. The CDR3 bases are TGCGCCAGCAGGAGTTATTCCTACAATGAGCAGTTCTTC.

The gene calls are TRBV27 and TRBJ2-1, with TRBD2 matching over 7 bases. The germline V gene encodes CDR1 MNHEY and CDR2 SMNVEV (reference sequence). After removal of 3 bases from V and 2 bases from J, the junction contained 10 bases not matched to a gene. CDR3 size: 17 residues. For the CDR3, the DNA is TGTGCCAGCAGTTTTTTAACCGGGACTACACCCTACAATGAGCAGTTCTTC. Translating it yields CASSFLTGTTPYNEQFF.

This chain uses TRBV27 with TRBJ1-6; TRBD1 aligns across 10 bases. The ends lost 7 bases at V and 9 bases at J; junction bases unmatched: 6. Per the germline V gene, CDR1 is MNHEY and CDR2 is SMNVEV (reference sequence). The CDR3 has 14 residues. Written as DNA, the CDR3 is TGTGCCAGCACCCCCGGGACAGGGGTTTCACCCCTCCACTTT. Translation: CASTPGTGVSPLHF.